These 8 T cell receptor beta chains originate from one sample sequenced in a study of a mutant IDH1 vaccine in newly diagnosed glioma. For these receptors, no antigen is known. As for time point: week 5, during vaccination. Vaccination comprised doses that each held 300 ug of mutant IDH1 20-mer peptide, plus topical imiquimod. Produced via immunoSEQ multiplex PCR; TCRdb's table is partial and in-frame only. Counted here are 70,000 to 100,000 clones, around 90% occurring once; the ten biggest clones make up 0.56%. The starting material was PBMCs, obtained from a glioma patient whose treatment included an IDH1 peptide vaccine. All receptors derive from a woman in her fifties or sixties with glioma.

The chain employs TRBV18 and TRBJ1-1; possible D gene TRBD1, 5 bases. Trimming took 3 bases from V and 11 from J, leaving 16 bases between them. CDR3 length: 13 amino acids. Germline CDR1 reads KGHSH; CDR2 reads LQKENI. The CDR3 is CASSPRQTEEAFF. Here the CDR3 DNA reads TGTGCCAGCTCACCGAGACAGACTGAAGAGGCTTTCTTT.

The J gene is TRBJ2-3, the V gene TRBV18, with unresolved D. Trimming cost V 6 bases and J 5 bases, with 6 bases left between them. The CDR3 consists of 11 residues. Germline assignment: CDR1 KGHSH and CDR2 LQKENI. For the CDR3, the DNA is TGTGCCAGCTCCCCTCAAGATACGCAGTATTTT. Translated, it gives CASSPQDTQYF. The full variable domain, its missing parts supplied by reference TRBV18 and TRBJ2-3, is NAGVMQNPRHLVRRRGQEARLRCSPMKGHSHVYWYRQLPEEGLKFMVYLQKENIIDESGMPKERFSAEFPKEGPSILRIQQVVRGDSAAYFCASSPQDTQYFGPGTRLTVL.

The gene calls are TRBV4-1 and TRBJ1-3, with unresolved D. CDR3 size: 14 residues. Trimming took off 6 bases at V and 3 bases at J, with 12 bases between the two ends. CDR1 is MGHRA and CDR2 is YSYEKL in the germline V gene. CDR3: CASSEAARGNTIYF. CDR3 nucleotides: TGCGCCAGCAGTGAGGCCGCCCGTGGAAACACCATATATTTT.

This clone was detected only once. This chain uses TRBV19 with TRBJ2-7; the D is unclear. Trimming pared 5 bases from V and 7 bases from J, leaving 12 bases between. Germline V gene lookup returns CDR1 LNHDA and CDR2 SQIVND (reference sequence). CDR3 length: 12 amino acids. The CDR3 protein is CASSASIGEQYF. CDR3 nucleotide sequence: TGTGCCAGTAGTGCAAGCATTGGGGAGCAGTACTTC.

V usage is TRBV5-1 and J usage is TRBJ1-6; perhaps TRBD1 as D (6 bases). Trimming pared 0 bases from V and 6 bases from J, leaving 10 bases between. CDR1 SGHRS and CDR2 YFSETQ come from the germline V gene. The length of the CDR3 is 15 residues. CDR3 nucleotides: TGCGCCAGCAGCTTGGAAGGGGGGTTTAATTCACCCCTCCACTTT. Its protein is CASSLEGGFNSPLHF.

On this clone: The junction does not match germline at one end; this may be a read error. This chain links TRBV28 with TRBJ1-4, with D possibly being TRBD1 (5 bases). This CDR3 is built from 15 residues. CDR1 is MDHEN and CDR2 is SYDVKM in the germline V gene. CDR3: CASSRGDGLNERLFF. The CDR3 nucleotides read TGTGCCAGCAGTCGGGGGGACGGACTTAATGAAAGACTGTTTTTT. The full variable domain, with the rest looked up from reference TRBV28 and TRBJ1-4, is DVKVTQSSRYLVKRTGEKVFLECVQDMDHENMFWYRQDPGLGLRLIYFSYDVKMKEKGDIPEGYSVSREKKERFSLILESASTNQTSMYLCASSRGDGLNERLFFGSGTQLSVL.

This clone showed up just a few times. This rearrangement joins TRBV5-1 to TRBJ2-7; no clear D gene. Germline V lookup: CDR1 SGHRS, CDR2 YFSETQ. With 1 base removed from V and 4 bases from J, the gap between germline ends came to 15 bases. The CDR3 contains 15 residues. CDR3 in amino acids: CASSLTGSGGYEQYF. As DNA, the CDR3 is TGCGCCAGCAGCTTGACTGGCTCTGGCGGATACGAGCAGTACTTC.

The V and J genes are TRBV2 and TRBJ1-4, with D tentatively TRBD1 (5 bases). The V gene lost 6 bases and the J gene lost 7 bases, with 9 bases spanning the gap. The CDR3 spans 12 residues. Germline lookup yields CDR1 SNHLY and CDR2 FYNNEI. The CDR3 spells CASRGVGEKLFF. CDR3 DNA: TGTGCCAGCAGGGGGGTCGGTGAAAAACTGTTTTTT.